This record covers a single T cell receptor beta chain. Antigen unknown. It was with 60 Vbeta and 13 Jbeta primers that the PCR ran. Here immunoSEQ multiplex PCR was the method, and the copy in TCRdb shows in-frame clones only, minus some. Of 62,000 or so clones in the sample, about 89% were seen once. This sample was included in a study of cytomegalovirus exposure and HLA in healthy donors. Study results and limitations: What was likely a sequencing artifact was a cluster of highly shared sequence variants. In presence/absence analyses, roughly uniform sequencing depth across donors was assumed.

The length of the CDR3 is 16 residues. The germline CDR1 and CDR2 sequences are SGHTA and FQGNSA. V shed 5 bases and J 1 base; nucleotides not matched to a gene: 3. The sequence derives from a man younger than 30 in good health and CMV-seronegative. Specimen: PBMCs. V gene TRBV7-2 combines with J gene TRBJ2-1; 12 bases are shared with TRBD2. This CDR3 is CASSPSGGASYNEQFF. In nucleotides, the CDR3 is TGTGCCAGCAGCCCTAGCGGGGGGGCATCCTACAATGAGCAGTTCTTC. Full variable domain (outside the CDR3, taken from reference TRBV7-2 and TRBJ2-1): GAGVSQSPSNKVTEKGKDVELRCDPISGHTALYWYRQSLGQGLEFLIYFQGNSAPDKSGLPSDRFSAERTGGSVSTLTIQRTQQEDSAVYLCASSPSGGASYNEQFFGPGTRLTVL.